This TCR beta chain was obtained from a study of long-term antiretroviral therapy in people with HIV. From germline, CDR1 is SGHAT and CDR2 FQNNGV. The V and J ends lost 1 base and 2 bases respectively, with 11 bases between them. CDR3 length: 15 amino acids. With survey level as its setting, the immunoSEQ assay was v3.0. Assay: immunoSEQ multiplex PCR; the TCRdb copy retains only in-frame clones and omits some. The sample has about 38,000 clones; 80% are singletons. This TCR derives from a man between 18 and 35 years old with HIV. Sequences were derived from unsorted PBMCs, sampled 1.5 years after starting antiretroviral therapy. The V gene is TRBV11-2, the J gene TRBJ2-5; D is uncertain. Here the CDR3 DNA reads TGTGCCAGCAGCTTAGTACTGGGTTGGCAAGAGACCCAGTACTTC. Protein product: CASSLVLGWQETQYF.